The clone carrying this T cell receptor beta chain has only a few counts. TCRdb re-analysed the PCR reads in MiXCR, keeping a single row per CDR3 protein. Of 8,500 to 9,000 distinct CDR3 sequences listed, 60% to 75% are singletons. The CDR3 runs 18 residues. CDR1 and CDR2 (germline): SGHTA, FQGNSA. The data were obtained in a study of tumor-infiltrating lymphocytes in oesophageal squamous cell carcinoma. The specimen sequenced was esophageal tumor tissue. V gene TRBV7-2 combines with J gene TRBJ2-7; D uncertain. The end of the DNA is better explained by TRBJ2-5, so the J call may be wrong. This sequence was found in a female donor with esophageal squamous cell carcinoma. The CDR3 is CASSTPPEAKSPQETQYF. CDR3 coding DNA: TGTGCCAGCAGCACACCCCCCGAAGCGAAAAGTCCCCAAGAGACCCAGTACTTC.